Listed below are T cell receptor beta chains from one sample, sequenced in a study of PD-1 blockade in classical Hodgkin lymphoma. Using immunoSEQ multiplex PCR, the repertoire was profiled, and TCRdb retains in-frame clones only, with some absent. In the table there are 43,000 or so clones, over 75% of which are singletons. Sample: peripheral blood mononuclear cells (PBMCs), taken before the fourth cycle of nivolumab. These receptors were collected from a human donor with classical Hodgkin lymphoma. Both conserved end residues are part of each CDR3. A D gene is named only where the DNA matches it firmly. Rows give clone size only sometimes, using once, few, many, or a class for an expanded clone.

size: few
V: TRBV7-9
D: -
J: TRBJ2-5
CDR3: CASRPPGAAQETQYF
DNA: TGTGCCAGCAGACCACCGGGGGCCGCTCAAGAGACCCAGTACTTC

size: -
V: TRBV11-3
D: -
J: TRBJ1-2
CDR3: CASSLDWQGGSYGYTF
DNA: TGTGCCAGCAGCTTAGATTGGCAAGGCGGCAGCTATGGCTACACCTTC

size: few
V: TRBV7-9
D: -
J: TRBJ1-2
CDR3: CASSLEAEYGYTF
DNA: TGTGCCAGCAGCTTAGAGGCCGAGTATGGCTACACCTTC

size: -
V: TRBV5-1
D: TRBD2
J: TRBJ2-5
CDR3: CASSFGTSGGLGTQYF
DNA: TGCGCCAGCAGCTTCGGGACTAGCGGGGGACTCGGGACCCAGTACTTC

size: few
V: TRBV5-1
D: TRBD1
J: TRBJ1-4
CDR3: CASMLGQGAEKLFF
DNA: TGCGCCAGCATGTTGGGACAGGGGGCTGAAAAACTGTTTTTT

size: -
V: TRBV27
D: -
J: TRBJ2-3
CDR3: CASSLSDLGRTDTQYF
DNA: TGTGCCAGCAGTTTATCGGATCTCGGTCGCACAGATACGCAGTATTTT

size: -
V: TRBV4-3
D: -
J: TRBJ2-5
CDR3: CASSQDRVRETQYF
DNA: TGCGCCAGCAGCCAAGATCGTGTACGAGAGACCCAGTACTTC

size: -
V: TRBV27
D: TRBD1
J: TRBJ2-3
CDR3: CASSKDRDRGWTDTQYF
DNA: TGTGCCAGCAGTAAGGACCGGGACAGGGGGTGGACAGATACGCAGTATTTT

size: -
V: TRBV19
D: -
J: TRBJ1-2
CDR3: CASSRGAGTEGYTF
DNA: TGTGCCAGTAGTAGAGGTGCGGGTACGGAAGGCTACACCTTC

size: -
V: TRBV2
D: TRBD2
J: TRBJ2-3
CDR3: CASRAGGFRTDTQYF
DNA: TGTGCCAGCAGAGCGGGGGGCTTTCGCACAGATACGCAGTATTTT

size: -
V: TRBV15
D: TRBD1
J: TRBJ2-7
CDR3: CATSRDPGQGAYEQYF
DNA: TGTGCCACCAGCAGAGATCCGGGACAGGGGGCATACGAGCAGTACTTC

size: few
V: TRBV2
D: TRBD1
J: TRBJ1-2
CDR3: CASSGQGDGYTF
DNA: TGTGCCAGCTCAGGACAGGGCGATGGCTACACCTTC

size: -
V: TRBV29-1
D: TRBD2
J: TRBJ2-1
CDR3: CSVGILAGGLGEQFF
DNA: TGCAGCGTTGGAATTCTAGCGGGGGGGCTAGGTGAGCAGTTCTTC

size: -
V: TRBV7-3
D: -
J: TRBJ2-1
CDR3: CASSLSSGEQFF
DNA: TGTGCCAGCAGCTTAAGTTCTGGTGAGCAGTTCTTC

size: -
V: TRBV9
D: -
J: TRBJ2-3
CDR3: CASSVAGGNTDTQYF
DNA: TGTGCCAGCAGCGTAGCGGGGGGCAATACAGATACGCAGTATTTT

size: -
V: TRBV6-6
D: -
J: TRBJ1-1
CDR3: CASSQVREDTEAFF
DNA: TGTGCCAGCAGTCAAGTCAGGGAGGACACTGAAGCTTTCTTT

size: -
V: TRBV6-1
D: -
J: TRBJ2-5
CDR3: CASTRDSSRTQYF
DNA: TGTGCCAGCACCCGGGACTCCTCTAGGACCCAGTACTTC

size: once
V: TRBV7-8
D: -
J: TRBJ2-3
CDR3: CASSLGNGPRDTQYF
DNA: TGTGCCAGCAGCTTAGGTAACGGACCCAGGGATACGCAGTATTTT

size: -
V: TRBV10-3
D: TRBD1
J: TRBJ2-7
CDR3: CAIRPTGNSYEQYF
DNA: TGTGCCATCAGGCCGACAGGGAATTCCTACGAGCAGTACTTC

size: -
V: TRBV9
D: TRBD1
J: TRBJ2-3
CDR3: CASSPEGTGVLDTQYF
DNA: TGTGCCAGCAGCCCGGAGGGGACAGGGGTGTTGGATACGCAGTATTTT

size: once
V: TRBV7-8
D: -
J: TRBJ1-4
CDR3: CASSQTGYEKLFF
DNA: TGTGCCAGCAGCCAAACAGGGTACGAAAAACTGTTTTTT

size: -
V: TRBV18
D: TRBD2
J: TRBJ2-3
CDR3: CASSEKRGSTDTQYF
DNA: TGTGCCAGCTCAGAAAAGCGGGGGTCCACAGATACGCAGTATTTT

size: -
V: TRBV11-1
D: TRBD1
J: TRBJ1-2
CDR3: CASSRTGEESGYTF
DNA: TGTGCCAGCAGCCGGACAGGGGAGGAGTCTGGCTACACCTTC

size: -
V: TRBV19
D: TRBD2
J: TRBJ2-2
CDR3: CASSIGPSGATGELFF
DNA: TGTGCCAGTAGTATAGGTCCTAGCGGTGCCACCGGGGAGCTGTTTTTT

size: -
V: TRBV6-5
D: -
J: TRBJ1-5
CDR3: CASRREMDQPQHF
DNA: TGTGCCAGCAGACGGGAAATGGATCAGCCCCAGCATTTT

size: few
V: TRBV30
D: -
J: TRBJ1-1
CDR3: CQLTFNTEAFF
DNA: TGTCAGCTAACTTTTAACACTGAAGCTTTCTTT

size: -
V: TRBV19
D: TRBD2
J: TRBJ2-1
CDR3: CASSITASGGDYNEQFF
DNA: TGTGCCAGTAGTATTACGGCTAGCGGGGGAGACTACAATGAGCAGTTCTTC

size: -
V: TRBV11-3
D: TRBD2
J: TRBJ2-7
CDR3: CASSPGGDEQYF
DNA: TGTGCCAGCAGCCCGGGAGGGGACGAGCAGTACTTC

size: -
V: TRBV28
D: -
J: TRBJ1-1
CDR3: CASSRGGLGTEAFF
DNA: TGTGCCAGCAGCCGGGGAGGGCTGGGCACTGAAGCTTTCTTT

size: -
V: TRBV5-1
D: TRBD1
J: TRBJ2-1
CDR3: CASSLGHTGGGNEQFF
DNA: TGCGCCAGCAGCTTGGGTCATACAGGGGGCGGAAATGAGCAGTTCTTC

size: once
V: TRBV14
D: -
J: TRBJ1-5
CDR3: CASSQGLGQPQHF
DNA: TGTGCCAGCAGCCAAGGCCTCGGACAGCCCCAGCATTTT

size: -
V: TRBV18
D: -
J: TRBJ1-6
CDR3: CASSPQRGTGTNSPLHF
DNA: TGTGCCAGCTCACCTCAAAGGGGCACAGGCACTAATTCACCCCTCCACTTT

size: -
V: TRBV19
D: -
J: TRBJ1-2
CDR3: CASSITGRYGYTF
DNA: TGTGCCAGTAGTATAACAGGACGCTATGGCTACACCTTC

size: -
V: TRBV29-1
D: -
J: TRBJ1-1
CDR3: CSVQDSAHEAFF
DNA: TGCAGCGTTCAAGACAGCGCCCATGAAGCTTTCTTT

size: -
V: TRBV9
D: TRBD1
J: TRBJ2-7
CDR3: CASSVSGTGPYEQYF
DNA: TGTGCCAGCAGCGTTTCCGGGACAGGTCCCTACGAGCAGTACTTC

size: few
V: TRBV6-5
D: -
J: TRBJ2-3
CDR3: CASSYPGGTDTQYF
DNA: TGTGCCAGCAGTTACCCAGGGGGCACAGATACGCAGTATTTT

size: -
V: TRBV18
D: -
J: TRBJ1-1
CDR3: CASSPYQGGGTEAFF
DNA: TGTGCCAGCTCACCATATCAGGGCGGGGGGACTGAAGCTTTCTTT

size: few
V: TRBV4-3
D: TRBD1
J: TRBJ2-3
CDR3: CASSQDRGRGLVYPQYF
DNA: TGCGCCAGCAGCCAAGATCGAGGAAGGGGGCTCGTTTATCCGCAGTATTTT

size: -
V: TRBV15
D: -
J: TRBJ2-5
CDR3: CATSTPQGKGETQYF
DNA: TGTGCCACCAGCACCCCTCAGGGCAAGGGGGAGACCCAGTACTTC

size: -
V: TRBV9
D: -
J: TRBJ1-3
CDR3: CASSVDGGNTIYF
DNA: TGTGCCAGCAGCGTAGATGGGGGAAACACCATATATTTT

size: -
V: TRBV6-6
D: TRBD1
J: TRBJ2-1
CDR3: CASSPVNRGQGEQFF
DNA: TGTGCCAGCAGCCCGGTGAACAGGGGTCAGGGTGAGCAGTTCTTC

size: few
V: TRBV5-6
D: -
J: TRBJ1-5
CDR3: CASSFSAGAFNQPQHF
DNA: TGTGCCAGCAGCTTCTCGGCAGGGGCCTTCAATCAGCCCCAGCATTTT